The 13 T cell receptor beta chains in this list originate from one sample, sequenced in a study of blood T cells in healthy people across ages. Through a sample-barcoded 5' primer and a J-beta primer mix, a second PCR was run for about 6 to 11 cycles. TCRdb processed the 5' RACE reads anew with MiXCR; each CDR3 protein has one entry. The sample lists more than 650,000 distinct CDR3 sequences, about 55% seen once, with about 42% in the top ten. Sequenced input: blood. Source of these receptors: an elderly man in good health.

This clonotype was observed a few times. CDR3 DNA sequence: TGCGCCAGCAGTGGGGCGAGGCTGGGGGGCTACACCTTC. Translating it yields CASSGARLGGYTF. J is TRBJ1-2 and V is TRBV10-1; D gene unclear. The germline V gene encodes CDR1 WNHNN and CDR2 SYGVQD (reference sequence). This CDR3 has 13 amino acids. The ends were cut back, 4 bases at V and 8 bases at J, with 14 bases in the middle.

The V gene is TRBV20-1, the J gene TRBJ2-2; maybe TRBD2 (5 bases). CDR3 length equals 12 residues. Per the germline V gene, CDR1 is DFQATT and CDR2 is SNEGSKA (reference sequence). The ends were cut back, 3 bases at V and 7 bases at J, with 9 bases in the middle. CDR3 in amino acids: CSARTISGELFF. CDR3 nucleotides: TGCAGTGCTAGGACTATAAGCGGGGAGCTGTTTTTT.

This clonotype was detected a few times. The chain combines TRBV10-2 with TRBJ2-7; D unresolved. The V gene's germline CDR1 is WSHSY and CDR2 SAAADI. Deletions cut 2 bases from V and 3 bases from J, with 5 bases between. The CDR3 is made up of 12 amino acids. CDR3 loop: CASSEVIYEQYF. The CDR3 coding sequence is TGCGCCAGCAGTGAGGTAATCTACGAGCAGTACTTC.

This clonotype was detected a few times. A junction end diverges from the germline sequence, so it may reflect a read error. The chain couples TRBV7-2 to TRBJ2-1, with 8 bases lining up with TRBD1. Germline V gene data show CDR1 as SGHTA and CDR2 as FQGNSA. CDR3 length: 15 amino acids. The CDR3 loop reads CASSSSGGSNNEQFF. The CDR3 coding sequence is TGTGCCAGCAGCTCATCAGGGGGCTCCAACAATGAGCAGTTCTTC.

The gene calls are TRBV20-1 and TRBJ2-3; tentatively, D is TRBD2 (5 bases). CDR1 and CDR2 (germline): DFQATT, SNEGSKA (reference sequence). CDR3 length: 15 amino acids. V was trimmed by 3 bases and J by 5 bases, leaving 18 bases between them. CDR3 loop: CSARVIASGIDTQYF. The CDR3 DNA sequence: TGCAGTGCTAGGGTGATCGCGTCGGGAATAGATACGCAGTATTTT.

This clonotype was counted once. The chain joins TRBV2 to TRBJ2-1; 11 bases map to TRBD2. The length of the CDR3 is 15 residues. V dropped 5 bases and J dropped 9; count of bases not matched to a gene: 9. CDR1 and CDR2 from the germline V gene are SNHLY and FYNNEI. CDR3 sequence reads: CASSPTSGGRSEQFF. CDR3 DNA: TGTGCCAGCAGTCCAACTAGCGGGGGACGGTCTGAGCAGTTCTTC.

The chain has TRBV5-1 and TRBJ2-1, with D hard to call. Trimming cost V 2 bases and J 9 bases, with 15 bases left between them. Germline V gene sequence: CDR1 SGHRS, CDR2 YFSETQ. CDR3 size: 14 residues. CDR3 residues: CASSLGPTSGEQFF. The CDR3 DNA follows: TGCGCCAGCAGCTTAGGACCAACATCTGGTGAGCAGTTCTTC.

This clonotype was picked up a small number of times. The chain carries TRBV29-1 and TRBJ1-1; D gene unclear. Per germline, CDR1 SQVTM and CDR2 ANQGSEA. The CDR3 covers 15 residues. V was trimmed by 6 bases and J by 1 base, leaving 18 bases between them. The CDR3 sequence: CSVTQSGGGNTEAFF. CDR3 sequence (DNA): TGCAGCGTGACCCAGTCGGGCGGTGGGAACACTGAAGCTTTCTTT.

This rearrangement joins TRBV4-1 to TRBJ2-4, with 7 bases lining up with TRBD1. With the DNA end fitting TRBJ2-7 better, the J assignment may be wrong. The CDR3 runs 16 residues. Germline CDR1 is MGHRA and CDR2 is YSYEKL. This CDR3 is CASSQEKRTGSYEQYF. In nucleotides, the CDR3 is TGCGCCAGCAGCCAAGAGAAAAGGACAGGCTCCTACGAGCAGTACTTC.

This clonotype was seen a handful of times. The chain combines TRBV3-1 with TRBJ2-7; D is ambiguous. With 0 bases removed from V and 1 base from J, the gap between germline ends came to 10 bases. The V gene's germline CDR1 is LGHDT and CDR2 YNNKEL (reference sequence). This CDR3 spans 15 amino acids. The DNA for the CDR3 is TGTGCCAGCAGCCAAGATACATGGGAATCCTACGAGCAGTACTTC. It encodes CASSQDTWESYEQYF.

This clonotype came up a few times. The J gene is TRBJ2-7, the V gene TRBV6-1; 7 bases map to TRBD1. Germline V gives CDR1 MNHNS, CDR2 SASEGT. The CDR3 is 14 amino acids. Trimming cost V 2 bases and J 3 bases; bases outside gene matches: 4. The CDR3 nucleotides read TGTGCCAGCAGTGAAACGGGGACAGACTACGAGCAGTACTTC. It yields the protein CASSETGTDYEQYF.

This clonotype came up a few times. The chain carries TRBV5-5 and TRBJ2-1, with 7 bases fitting TRBD1. This CDR3 has 15 amino acids. The J segment lost 2 bases and the V segment lost 4 bases, leaving 6 bases of the junction unmatched. In germline, CDR1 is SGHKS, CDR2 YYEKEE (reference sequence). The CDR3 sequence: CASSRDRVTYNEQFF. The DNA of the CDR3 is TGTGCCAGCAGCCGAGACAGGGTGACCTACAATGAGCAGTTCTTC.

The chain carries TRBV20-1 and TRBJ2-1, with 7 bases fitting TRBD2. J was trimmed by 0 bases and V by 4 bases; bases with no gene match: 3. CDR3 size: 14 residues. The germline V gene encodes CDR1 DFQATT and CDR2 SNEGSKA (reference sequence). This chain's CDR3 is CSATLAGSYNEQFF. The DNA of the CDR3 is TGCAGTGCTACCTTAGCGGGCTCCTACAATGAGCAGTTCTTC.